The rows below give T cell receptor beta chains drawn from one sample of a study of shared clonotypes between healthy human individuals. Some clones are missing from TCRdb's copy, which holds only in-frame ones; the method was immunoSEQ multiplex PCR. The sample lists about 2.3 million clones, around 93% occurring once. Sequenced: naive CD4+ T cells from PBMCs. These receptors all stem from a man aged 18 to 30 in good health. Some clones in this sample may be carry-over from other donors' samples. CDR3s include the opening cysteine and the closing phenylalanine or tryptophan. A D gene is named only where the DNA matches it firmly. Clone size, where shown, is once, few, many, or a class for clones that have expanded.

J	D	V	size	length	CDR3	DNA
TRBJ2-1	NA	TRBV9	NA	16	CASSVATVNTYNEQFF	TGTGCCAGCAGCGTAGCAACAGTTAATACCTACAATGAGCAGTTCTTC
TRBJ1-2	NA	TRBV11-1	NA	13	CASSLSPGYGYTF	TGTGCCAGCAGCTTATCCCCCGGCTATGGCTACACCTTC
TRBJ2-5	TRBD1	TRBV29-1	NA	15	CSVGGQGRTQETQYF	TGCAGCGTTGGAGGACAGGGACGGACCCAAGAGACCCAGTACTTC
TRBJ2-2	TRBD2	TRBV7-9	NA	16	CASSPRLAAYTGELFF	TGTGCCAGCAGCCCTCGACTAGCGGCTTACACCGGGGAGCTGTTTTTT
TRBJ1-2	TRBD1	TRBV29-1	NA	14	CSDYTGVWDYGYTF	TGCAGCGATTATACAGGGGTTTGGGACTATGGCTACACCTTC
TRBJ2-1	TRBD2	TRBV11-2	NA	17	CASSLGTSGGYYNEQFF	TGTGCCAGCAGCCTAGGGACTAGCGGAGGCTACTACAATGAGCAGTTCTTC
TRBJ2-3	TRBD2	TRBV18	NA	16	CASSPQGLAGTDTQYF	TGTGCCAGCTCTCCCCAGGGACTAGCGGGCACAGATACGCAGTATTTT
TRBJ2-3	TRBD2	TRBV6-5	NA	14	CASNQGLGPDTQYF	TGTGCCAGCAACCAGGGACTAGGGCCAGATACGCAGTATTTT
TRBJ1-4	NA	TRBV25-1	NA	13	CASSDGWREKLFF	TGTGCCAGCAGTGACGGGTGGAGGGAAAAACTGTTTTTT
TRBJ2-3	NA	TRBV29-1	NA	13	CSVEDRSRVTQYF	TGCAGCGTTGAAGATCGGTCGAGGGTTACGCAGTATTTT
TRBJ1-1	NA	TRBV28	NA	12	CASSSEGFEAFF	TGTGCCAGCAGTTCTGAGGGATTTGAAGCTTTCTTT
TRBJ2-5	TRBD2	TRBV2	NA	14	CASSLAGGGETQYF	TGTGCCAGCAGTCTAGCGGGAGGGGGGGAGACCCAGTACTTC
TRBJ2-2	NA	TRBV7-2	NA	14	CASSPGTSTGELFF	TGTGCCAGCAGCCCCGGGACTTCGACCGGGGAGCTGTTTTTT
TRBJ2-4	TRBD2	TRBV5-1	once	15	CASSFSGIAKNIQYF	TGCGCCAGCAGCTTTAGCGGGATCGCCAAAAACATTCAGTACTTC
TRBJ2-1	NA	TRBV28	NA	11	CASGPYNEQFF	TGTGCCAGCGGACCCTACAATGAGCAGTTCTTC
TRBJ1-1	TRBD1	TRBV4-2	few	15	CASSQVRDRGTEAFF	TGTGCCAGCAGCCAAGTCCGGGACAGGGGCACTGAAGCTTTCTTT
TRBJ1-4	NA	TRBV25-1	once	15	CASSDLRGANEKLFF	TGTGCCAGCAGTGACTTAAGGGGGGCTAATGAAAAACTGTTTTTT
TRBJ1-1	NA	TRBV19	NA	14	CASSPGIRGTEAFF	TGTGCCAGTAGCCCCGGTATACGAGGCACTGAAGCTTTCTTT
TRBJ1-6	NA	TRBV7-9	NA	15	CASSLAGSGGSPLHF	TGTGCCAGCAGCTTAGCAGGGTCAGGAGGCTCACCCCTCCACTTT
TRBJ1-2	NA	TRBV11-2	NA	12	CASSFNGLGYTF	TGTGCCAGCAGCTTTAACGGCCTTGGCTACACCTTC
TRBJ1-2	NA	TRBV7-2	NA	15	CASSLQALTNYGYTF	TGTGCCAGCAGCTTACAGGCCTTAACTAACTATGGCTACACCTTC
TRBJ2-7	TRBD1	TRBV6-5	NA	13	CASSPFNRGEQYF	TGTGCCAGCAGTCCGTTCAACAGGGGCGAGCAGTACTTC
TRBJ1-3	TRBD1	TRBV7-2	NA	15	CASSLGTGTGNTIYF	TGTGCCAGCAGCCTGGGGACAGGGACTGGAAACACCATATATTTT
TRBJ1-2	TRBD1	TRBV6-5	NA	14	CASQKTGTNYGYTF	TGTGCCAGCCAAAAGACAGGGACTAACTATGGCTACACCTTC
TRBJ1-5	NA	TRBV30	few	13	CAWGPGGFQPQHF	TGTGCCTGGGGTCCGGGGGGGTTTCAGCCCCAGCATTTT
TRBJ2-7	TRBD2	TRBV6-5	NA	11	CASRGGVEQYF	TGTGCCAGCAGGGGGGGGGTCGAGCAGTACTTC
TRBJ2-3	NA	TRBV27	NA	14	CASSFLVSTDTQYF	TGTGCCAGCAGTTTCCTCGTTAGCACAGATACGCAGTATTTT
TRBJ2-7	TRBD1	TRBV29-1	NA	13	CSAGTGSSYEQYF	TGCAGCGCTGGGACAGGGAGCTCCTACGAGCAGTACTTC
TRBJ1-2	NA	TRBV10-3	NA	15	CAISESGTLSPGYTF	TGTGCCATCAGTGAGTCGGGGACACTCTCCCCCGGCTACACCTTC
TRBJ1-1	TRBD1	TRBV18	NA	13	CASSQNRDSEAFF	TGTGCCAGCTCACAGAACCGGGACAGTGAAGCTTTCTTT
TRBJ2-5	NA	TRBV28	NA	12	CASSSQPKTQYF	TGTGCCAGCAGCTCACAGCCGAAGACCCAGTACTTC
TRBJ1-2	NA	TRBV18	NA	14	CASSRTGFDYGYTF	TGTGCCAGCTCACGTACAGGGTTCGACTATGGCTACACCTTC
TRBJ2-7	NA	TRBV7-6	NA	13	CASSLVPTGEQYF	TGTGCCAGCAGCTTAGTCCCCACCGGGGAGCAGTACTTC
TRBJ2-1	NA	TRBV7-9	NA	13	CASSLDPPDEQFF	TGTGCCAGCAGCTTGGACCCCCCCGATGAGCAGTTCTTC
TRBJ1-1	NA	TRBV7-2	NA	15	CASSAWGRGNTEAFF	TGTGCCAGCAGCGCTTGGGGCCGGGGGAACACTGAAGCTTTCTTT
TRBJ2-7	NA	TRBV28	NA	15	CASSRPTGRTYEQYF	TGTGCCAGCAGCCGCCCGACAGGAAGAACCTACGAGCAGTACTTC
TRBJ2-1	TRBD2	TRBV10-3	NA	19	CAISEWTSAQYEGTNEQFF	TGTGCCATCAGTGAGTGGACTAGTGCCCAGTACGAAGGGACCAATGAGCAGTTCTTC
TRBJ2-7	NA	TRBV19	once	14	CASRAGTNTYEQYF	TGTGCCAGTCGAGCCGGGACCAACACCTACGAGCAGTACTTC
TRBJ2-7	TRBD1	TRBV5-1	NA	16	CASSSTGQGISYEQYF	TGCGCCAGCAGCTCAACGGGACAGGGAATCTCCTACGAGCAGTACTTC
TRBJ2-6	TRBD1	TRBV11-2	NA	16	CASSFPRGFGANVLTF	TGTGCCAGCAGCTTCCCCAGGGGGTTTGGGGCCAACGTCCTGACTTTC
TRBJ1-4	TRBD1	TRBV5-1	NA	17	CASSLGFVGRGFEKLFF	TGCGCCAGCAGCTTAGGGTTTGTTGGCAGGGGGTTTGAAAAACTGTTTTTT